The clone carrying this TCR beta chain was observed a few times. Antigen: not known. It was across several immunoSEQ plates that each subset's genomic DNA was evenly split. Assay: immunoSEQ multiplex PCR; the TCRdb copy retains only in-frame clones and omits some. The table shows about 670,000 clones, with around 72% occurring only once. The CDR3 is made up of 14 amino acids. V lost 6 bases to trimming and J lost 8 bases, with 16 bases between them. Germline assignment: CDR1 MGHRA and CDR2 YSYEKL. This specimen comes from a study of shared clonotypes between healthy human individuals. Study in general: With ages of 18 to 49, the donors were two women and a few men.

Study-wide findings and caveats: Rarefaction showed sorted-subset sequencing was incomplete despite large depth. The study generally estimated greater richness for naive than memory subsets.

The rearrangement uses TRBV4-1 and TRBJ1-4, with D perhaps matching TRBD1 (6 bases). The receptor comes from a woman aged 25 to 45 in good health. The specimen was memory CD4+ T cells sorted from blood. Specified subset: CD45RA-negative fraction. CDR3 protein: CASSKLSGGEKLFF. Here the CDR3 DNA reads TGCGCCAGCAGTAAGTTGTCCGGGGGCGAAAAACTGTTTTTT.